What follows are 10 T cell receptor beta chains derived from one specimen sequenced in a study of spatial heterogeneity in lung cancer. Whole-study findings and limits: Tumors with more nonsynonymous mutations had more expanded intratumoral alpha and beta TCRs.

The time point is: sample taken at primary tumor resection. Using its own MiXCR run on the 5' RACE reads, TCRdb lists one record per CDR3 protein. The sample lists some 5,000 distinct CDR3 sequences, less than 30% occurring once. No antigens are known for them. Sequenced here: lung tumor tissue, sampled at surgery. Receptors originate from a female donor with early-stage non-small cell lung cancer.

J is TRBJ1-1 and V is TRBV2; 9 bases match TRBD1. Germline CDR1 SNHLY, CDR2 FYNNEI. V lost 6 bases to trimming and J lost 7 bases; unmatched junction nucleotides: 9. This CDR3 is built from 14 residues. This CDR3 is CASSPGQGVIEAFF. DNA for the CDR3: TGTGCCAGCAGCCCGGGACAGGGAGTTATTGAAGCTTTCTTT.

In this sample, this clonotype turned up many times. V gene TRBV11-1 combines with J gene TRBJ2-7; the match to TRBD1 covers 11 bases. Per germline, CDR1 SGHAT and CDR2 FQDESV (reference sequence). The CDR3 has 13 amino acids. The J segment lost 5 bases and the V segment lost 6 bases, leaving 3 bases of the junction unmatched. The CDR3: CASSRTGGDEQYF. The CDR3 nucleotides are TGTGCCAGCAGTCGGACAGGGGGCGACGAGCAGTACTTC.

This clonotype has at least ten counts. This chain uses TRBV20-1 with TRBJ2-3; D possibly corresponds to TRBD1 (6 bases). The germline gives CDR1 DFQATT, CDR2 SNEGSKA (reference sequence). The CDR3 is 13 amino acids. Trimming stripped 6 bases from V and 4 bases from J, with 14 bases between. CDR3 sequence (DNA): TGCAGTGCAATCCAGGGGATCGCAGATACGCAGTATTTT. Protein: CSAIQGIADTQYF.

This clonotype is classed as medium-sized. The chain links TRBV13 to TRBJ1-2, with 7 bases that match TRBD1. This CDR3 comprises 13 residues. V trimming: 5 bases; J trimming: 6 bases; junction bases outside the gene matches: 6. CDR1 and CDR2 (germline): PRHDT, FYEKMQ (reference sequence). The chain's CDR3 is CASSGDSQDGYTF. DNA for the CDR3: TGTGCCAGCAGCGGGGACAGTCAGGATGGCTACACCTTC. The full variable domain, in which reference TRBV13 and TRBJ1-2 provide the parts outside the CDR3, is AAGVIQSPRHLIKEKRETATLKCYPIPRHDTVYWYQQGPGQDPQFLISFYEKMQSDKGSIPDRFSAQQFSDYHSELNMSSLELGDSALYFCASSGDSQDGYTFGSGTRLTVV.

This clonotype was detected many times. J is TRBJ1-1 and V is TRBV5-1; D is ambiguous. With 5 bases removed from V and 3 bases from J, the gap between germline ends came to 11 bases. Germline V CDR1 and CDR2: SGHRS, YFSETQ. The CDR3 totals 13 residues. CDR3 sequence (DNA): TGCGCCAGCAGTCTGGGTAAGGACACTGAAGCTTTCTTT. It is translated as CASSLGKDTEAFF.

This clonotype occurred a few times. The chain links TRBV6-5 to TRBJ1-5; 9 bases line up with TRBD1. The CDR3 runs to 14 residues. J was trimmed by 7 bases and V by 6 bases; bases with no gene match: 7. CDR1 is MNHEY and CDR2 is SVGAGI in the germline V gene. The DNA for the CDR3 is TGTGCCAGCAGGCCCGACAGGGGGGGACAGCCCCAGCATTTT. Protein: CASRPDRGGQPQHF.

This CDR3 is CASSQVRELGKDEQFF. CDR3 DNA: TGCGCCAGCAGCCAAGTAAGGGAATTAGGCAAGGATGAGCAGTTCTTC. The genes are TRBV4-1 and TRBJ2-1; no firm D call. Germline CDR1 is MGHRA and CDR2 is YSYEKL. Deletions cut 1 base from V and 8 bases from J, with 18 bases between. There are 16 residues in the CDR3.

By sample fraction, this clonotype is medium-sized (0.01 to 0.1%). The rearrangement links TRBV20-1 to TRBJ2-7; no clear D. Germline-derived CDR1 and CDR2 are DFQATT and SNEGSKA (reference sequence). The CDR3 is 12 amino acids. Trimming removed 0 bases at V and 5 bases at J, with 8 bases between. The CDR3 region is CSAREKYDEQYF. The DNA for the CDR3 is TGCAGTGCTAGAGAAAAATACGACGAGCAGTACTTC.

The chain combines TRBV6-2 or TRBV6-3 with TRBJ2-3; the match to TRBD2 covers 11 bases. In germline, CDR1 is MNHEY, CDR2 SVGEGT. The CDR3 loop spans 16 amino acids. The V gene end was trimmed by 5 bases and the J gene end by 7 bases; junction bases not matched to a gene: 11. DNA for the CDR3: TGTGCCAGCAGTGAAGGATCTAGCGGGGGGCTGAATACGCAGTATTTT. As protein: CASSEGSSGGLNTQYF.

The chain has TRBV9 and TRBJ1-2, with TRBD1 identical over 9 bases. Germline CDR1 and CDR2: SGDLS and YYNGEE. V was clipped by 0 bases and J by 3 bases; unmatched bases: 6. This CDR3 has 16 residues. CDR3 nucleotide sequence: TGTGCCAGCAGCGTAGCTTTGGACAGGGGCGACTATGGCTACACCTTC. Protein product: CASSVALDRGDYGYTF. The variable domain in full, completed from reference TRBV9 and TRBJ1-2, reads DSGVTQTPKHLITATGQRVTLRCSPRSGDLSVYWYQQSLDQGLQFLIQYYNGEERAKGNILERFSAQQFPDLHSELNLSSLELGDSALYFCASSVALDRGDYGYTFGSGTRLTVV.